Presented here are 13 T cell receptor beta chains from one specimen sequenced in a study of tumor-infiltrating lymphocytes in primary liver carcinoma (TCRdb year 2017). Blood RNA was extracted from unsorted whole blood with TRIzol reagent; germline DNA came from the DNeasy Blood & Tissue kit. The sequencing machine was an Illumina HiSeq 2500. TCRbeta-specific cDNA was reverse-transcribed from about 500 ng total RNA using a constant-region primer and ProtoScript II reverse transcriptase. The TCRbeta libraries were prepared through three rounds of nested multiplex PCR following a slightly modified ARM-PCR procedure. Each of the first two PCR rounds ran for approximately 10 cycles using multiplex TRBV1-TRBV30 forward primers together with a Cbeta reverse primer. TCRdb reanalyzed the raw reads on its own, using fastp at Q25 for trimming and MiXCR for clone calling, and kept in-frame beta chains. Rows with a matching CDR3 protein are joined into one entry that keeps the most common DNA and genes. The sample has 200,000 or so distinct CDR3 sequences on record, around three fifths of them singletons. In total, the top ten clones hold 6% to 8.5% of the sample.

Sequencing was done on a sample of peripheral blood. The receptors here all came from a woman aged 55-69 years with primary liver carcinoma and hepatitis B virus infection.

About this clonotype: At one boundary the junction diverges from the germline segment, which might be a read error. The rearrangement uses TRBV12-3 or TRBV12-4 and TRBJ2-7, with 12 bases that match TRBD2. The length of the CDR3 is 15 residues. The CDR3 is CASSLAGGTFYERYF. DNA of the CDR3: TGTGCTAGCAGTCTAGCGGGAGGGACTTTCTACGAGCGGTACTTC.

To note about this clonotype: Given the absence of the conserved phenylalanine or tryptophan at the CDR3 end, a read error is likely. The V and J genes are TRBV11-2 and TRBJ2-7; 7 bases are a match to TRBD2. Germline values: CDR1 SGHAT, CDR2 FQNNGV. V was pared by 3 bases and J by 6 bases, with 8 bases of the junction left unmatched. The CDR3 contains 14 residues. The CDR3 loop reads CASSLGGGGGEQYL. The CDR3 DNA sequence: TGTGCCAGCAGCTTGGGGGGGGGGGGTGGCGAGCAGTACTTA.

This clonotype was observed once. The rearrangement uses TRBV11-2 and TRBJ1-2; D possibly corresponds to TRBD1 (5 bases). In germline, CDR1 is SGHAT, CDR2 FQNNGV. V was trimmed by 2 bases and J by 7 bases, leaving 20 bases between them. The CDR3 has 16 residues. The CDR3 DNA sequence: TGTGCCAGCAGCTTATGGTGGCATGGGGCGTACGGTGGCTACACCTTC. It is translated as CASSLWWHGAYGGYTF.

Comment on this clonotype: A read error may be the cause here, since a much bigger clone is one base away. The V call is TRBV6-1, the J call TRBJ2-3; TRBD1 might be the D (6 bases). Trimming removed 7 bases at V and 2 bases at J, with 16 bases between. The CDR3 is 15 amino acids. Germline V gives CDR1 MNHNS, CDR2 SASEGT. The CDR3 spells CASTERGHDTDTQYF. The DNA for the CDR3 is TGTGCCAGCACCGAAAGGGGACATGACACAGATACGCAGTATTTT.

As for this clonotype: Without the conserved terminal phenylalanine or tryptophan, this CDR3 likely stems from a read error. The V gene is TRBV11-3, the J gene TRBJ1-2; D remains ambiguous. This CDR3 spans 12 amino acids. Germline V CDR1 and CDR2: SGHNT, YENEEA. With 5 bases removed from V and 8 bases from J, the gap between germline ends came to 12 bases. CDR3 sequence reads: CASSQMNRGYTI. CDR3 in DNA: TGTGCCAGCAGCCAGATGAATAGGGGCTACACCATC.

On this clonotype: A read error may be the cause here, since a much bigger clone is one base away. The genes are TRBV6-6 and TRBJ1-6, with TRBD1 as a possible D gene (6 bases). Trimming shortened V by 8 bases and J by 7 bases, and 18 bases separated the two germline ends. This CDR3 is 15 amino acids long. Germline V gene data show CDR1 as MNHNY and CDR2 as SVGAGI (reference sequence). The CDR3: CASGTPGQKNSPLHF. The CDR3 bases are TGTGCCAGCGGGACTCCGGGACAAAAAAATTCACCCCTCCACTTT.

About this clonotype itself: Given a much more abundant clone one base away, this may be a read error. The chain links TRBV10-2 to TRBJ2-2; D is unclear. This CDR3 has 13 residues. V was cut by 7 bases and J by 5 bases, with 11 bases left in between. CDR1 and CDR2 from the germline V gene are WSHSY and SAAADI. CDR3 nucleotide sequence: TGCGCCAGCAATGAAACGAGTACCGGGGAGCTGTTTTTT. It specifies CASNETSTGELFF.

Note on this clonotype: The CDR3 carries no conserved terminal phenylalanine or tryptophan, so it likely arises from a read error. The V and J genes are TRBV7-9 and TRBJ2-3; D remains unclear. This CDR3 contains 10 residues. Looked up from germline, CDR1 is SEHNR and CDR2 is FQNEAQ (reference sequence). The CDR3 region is CASAGDTQYL. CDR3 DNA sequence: TGTGCAAGCGCAGGAGATACGCAGTATTTG.

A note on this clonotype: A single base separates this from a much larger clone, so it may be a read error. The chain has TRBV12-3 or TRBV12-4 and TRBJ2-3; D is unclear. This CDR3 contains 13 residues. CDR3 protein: CSSRQFNTDTQYF. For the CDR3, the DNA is TGTTCCAGCAGACAATTTAACACAGATACGCAGTATTTT.

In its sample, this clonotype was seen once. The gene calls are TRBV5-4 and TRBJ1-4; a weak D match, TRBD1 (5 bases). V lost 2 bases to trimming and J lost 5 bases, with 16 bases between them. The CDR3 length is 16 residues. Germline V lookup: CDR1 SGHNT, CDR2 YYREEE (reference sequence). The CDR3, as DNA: TGTGCCAGCAGCTTTGAGGGGCAGGGCTCGAATGAAAAACTGTTTTTT. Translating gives CASSFEGQGSNEKLFF.

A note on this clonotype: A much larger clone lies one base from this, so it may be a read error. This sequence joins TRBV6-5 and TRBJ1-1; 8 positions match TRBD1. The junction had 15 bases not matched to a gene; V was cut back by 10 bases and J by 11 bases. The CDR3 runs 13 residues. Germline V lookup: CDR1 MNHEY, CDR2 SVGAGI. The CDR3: CATTQGASARAFF. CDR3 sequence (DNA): TGTGCCACCACCCAGGGGGCGTCAGCTCGGGCTTTCTTT.

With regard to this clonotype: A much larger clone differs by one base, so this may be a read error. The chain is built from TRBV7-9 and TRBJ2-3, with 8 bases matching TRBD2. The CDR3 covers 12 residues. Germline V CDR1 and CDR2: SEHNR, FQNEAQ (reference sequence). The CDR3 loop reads CAISHGLAAQYF. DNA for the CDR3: TGTGCCATCAGCCACGGACTAGCAGCGCAGTATTTT.

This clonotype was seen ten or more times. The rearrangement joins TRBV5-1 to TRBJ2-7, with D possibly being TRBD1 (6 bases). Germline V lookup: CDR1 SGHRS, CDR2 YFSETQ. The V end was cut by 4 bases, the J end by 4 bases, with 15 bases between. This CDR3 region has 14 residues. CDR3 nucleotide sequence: TGCGCCAGCAGCCCACAGGGTCCCGGGTACGAGCAGTACTTC. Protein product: CASSPQGPGYEQYF.